A single sample is the source of the 26 T cell receptor beta chains below, sequenced in a study of Graves' ophthalmopathy and Graves' hyperthyroidism (dated by TCRdb to the late 2010s). The instrument given in TCRdb is Illumina HiSeq 2000. TCR beta CDR3 regions were amplified from RNA transcripts for repertoire sequencing. A first-round RT-PCR used HTBI primers with the Qiagen OneStep RT-PCR kit, followed by a second-round multiplex PCR, size selection and purification. TCRdb took the public reads, trimmed them with fastp at Q25, ran MiXCR for clone calling and kept in-frame beta chains. Entries that share a CDR3 protein sequence are merged under the most common genes and DNA. The sample table shows 45,000 to 60,000 distinct CDR3 sequences, and more than 40% are seen once. The leading ten clones occupy 4.7% of the sample. The specimen sequenced was peripheral blood. The source of these receptors is an adult woman with Graves' ophthalmopathy.

Regarding this clonotype: At one end the junction does not follow the germline gene, possibly because of a read error. The rearrangement links TRBV19 to TRBJ2-3; no reliable D call. The CDR3 totals 13 residues. Germline V gene lookup returns CDR1 LNHDA and CDR2 SQIVND (reference sequence). CDR3 region: CASSLSSTDTRYF. Written as DNA, the CDR3 is TGTGCCAGTAGTTTGAGTAGCACAGATACGCGGTATTTC.

The CDR3 reads CASSQDRVGTYGYTF. CDR3 DNA: TGTGCCAGCAGCCAAGATCGAGTGGGAACCTATGGCTACACCTTC. V is TRBV4-2 and J is TRBJ1-2; D remains unclear. The CDR3 length is 15 residues. Germline loops: CDR1 LGHNA, CDR2 YNFKEQ. V was shortened by 0 bases and J by 4 bases, with 12 bases between the two germline ends.

This clonotype was counted at least ten times. The chain combines TRBV7-9 with TRBJ2-3; 9 bases are shared with TRBD1. CDR1 is SEHNR, CDR2 FQNEAQ, per germline (reference sequence). The CDR3 spans 15 residues. The J segment lost 3 bases and the V segment lost 4 bases, leaving 5 bases of the junction unmatched. The CDR3 DNA sequence: TGTGCCAGCAGCTCCGGGACAGGGCTTACAGATACGCAGTATTTT. Translated: CASSSGTGLTDTQYF.

This clonotype was detected ten times or more. The CDR3 DNA follows: TGTGCCAGTAGTATAGGAGGGGTATTAGCGGACATTCAGTACTTC. Protein product: CASSIGGVLADIQYF. V and J are TRBV19 and TRBJ2-4; weak D call: TRBD2 (6 bases). V was cut by 1 base and J by 8 bases, with 15 bases left in between. From germline, CDR1 is LNHDA and CDR2 SQIVND (reference sequence). The CDR3 is 15 amino acids.

As to this clonotype: A read error may be the cause here, since a much bigger clone is one base away. The gene calls are TRBV27 and TRBJ2-7, with D unresolved. CDR3 length: 14 residues. Germline values: CDR1 MNHEY, CDR2 SMNVEV (reference sequence). This CDR3 is CASSLYTSSYGQYF. In DNA form, the CDR3 reads TGTGCCAGCAGTTTATACACGAGCTCCTACGGGCAGTACTTC.

The chain combines TRBV10-1 with TRBJ2-1, with 8 bases lining up with TRBD2. The CDR3 has 19 residues. Germline loops: CDR1 WNHNN, CDR2 SYGVQD (reference sequence). Germline trimming cut 2 bases from V and 2 bases from J; bases unmatched to any gene: 14. The DNA for the CDR3 is TGCGCCAGCAGTGAGACTAGCGGTTTGGTAGGGACTCCCTACAATGAGCAGTTCTTC. Translation gives CASSETSGLVGTPYNEQFF.

The chain links TRBV6-4 to TRBJ2-2; TRBD2 agrees at 11 bases. The J segment lost 6 bases and the V segment lost 2 bases, leaving 2 bases of the junction unmatched. The CDR3 extends over 15 amino acids. Germline-derived CDR1 and CDR2 are MRHNA and SNTAGT. The CDR3 loop reads CASSDTSGSAGELFF. The CDR3 DNA is TGTGCCAGCAGTGACACTAGCGGGAGCGCCGGGGAGCTGTTTTTT.

This clonotype was recorded at least ten times. The chain combines TRBV9 with TRBJ1-3; weak D call: TRBD1 (6 bases). CDR3 size: 14 residues. CDR1 and CDR2 from the germline V gene are SGDLS and YYNGEE. V was shortened by 4 bases and J by 7 bases, with 15 bases between the two germline ends. Here the CDR3 DNA reads TGTGCCAGCAGCCCGGGCGGGGGCGCGAACACCATATATTTT. Translating gives CASSPGGGANTIYF.

This clonotype was seen ten or more times. This chain links TRBV5-1 with TRBJ2-3; no clear D. V was shortened by 1 base and J by 1 base, with 4 bases between the two germline ends. This CDR3 has 13 amino acids. Germline assignment: CDR1 SGHRS and CDR2 YFSETQ. CDR3 residues: CASSLFGTDTQYF. CDR3 nucleotides: TGCGCCAGCAGCTTGTTCGGCACAGATACGCAGTATTTT.

The rearrangement uses TRBV20-1 and TRBJ1-2; D unclear. CDR3 length equals 12 residues. Trimming cost V 6 bases and J 4 bases, with 12 bases left between them. Germline lookup yields CDR1 DFQATT and CDR2 SNEGSKA (reference sequence). The CDR3 reads CSADGGVYGYTF. Written as DNA, the CDR3 is TGCAGTGCGGACGGTGGAGTCTATGGCTACACCTTC.

This sequence joins TRBV2 and TRBJ2-7, with D unclear. This CDR3 comprises 13 residues. The germline gives CDR1 SNHLY, CDR2 FYNNEI. The V end was cut by 5 bases, the J end by 1 base, with 9 bases between. CDR3 nucleotides: TGTGCCAGCAGTATCACCCTTTCCTACGAGCAGTACGTC. Translation: CASSITLSYEQYV.

This clonotype appeared many times. CDR3 in DNA: TGTGCCAGCAGCTCTGGGAGCAGCGGGCTCTCCGAGCAGTACTTC. It yields the protein CASSSGSSGLSEQYF. This sequence joins TRBV4-2 and TRBJ2-7, with a possible D match to TRBD2 (6 bases). CDR1 is LGHNA and CDR2 is YNFKEQ in the germline V gene. The CDR3 spans 15 residues. V lost 5 bases, J lost 6 bases, and 20 bases lay in between.

This clonotype was seen ten or more times. This chain connects TRBV28 to TRBJ1-6; a possible D gene is TRBD1 (6 bases). This CDR3 is 15 amino acids long. V was cut by 9 bases and J by 4 bases, with 16 bases left in between. Germline V gene data show CDR1 as MDHEN and CDR2 as SYDVKM. The CDR3 region is CASTSLTGYNSPLHF. In DNA, the CDR3 is TGTGCCAGTACCTCCCTGACAGGATATAATTCACCCCTCCACTTT.

There are many counts of this clonotype. V is TRBV6-6 and J is TRBJ2-6; 12 nucleotides align to TRBD1. With 0 bases clipped from V and 0 bases from J, the junction kept 12 bases outside the gene matches. Germline V lookup: CDR1 MNHNY, CDR2 SVGAGI (reference sequence). The CDR3 spans 22 residues. The chain's CDR3 is CASSYSRRGQGASISGANVLTF. The CDR3 DNA sequence: TGTGCCAGCAGTTACTCGAGACGGGGACAGGGGGCAAGCATCTCTGGGGCCAACGTCCTGACTTTC.

The CDR3 reads CASSYFPVDEQYF. CDR3 DNA sequence: TGTGCCAGCAGTTACTTCCCGGTAGACGAGCAGTACTTC. The chain combines TRBV6-6 with TRBJ2-7; no clear D gene. The V end lost 1 base, the J end lost 5 bases, and 9 bases lay between the germline ends. Germline CDR1 MNHNY, CDR2 SVGAGI (reference sequence). There are 13 residues in the CDR3.

This clonotype was counted ten times or more. The chain carries TRBV6-1 and TRBJ2-3; 14 nucleotides line up with TRBD2. Trimming took 4 bases from V and 4 from J; bases not matched to a gene: 1. The germline V gene encodes CDR1 MNHNS and CDR2 SASEGT. The CDR3 contains 15 residues. The CDR3 here is CASSGLAGGPDTQYF. The CDR3 bases are TGTGCCAGCAGTGGACTAGCGGGAGGGCCAGATACGCAGTATTTT.

At least ten counts were recorded for this clonotype. V usage is TRBV5-1 and J usage is TRBJ2-3, with a weak D call TRBD2 (5 bases). Germline CDR1 is SGHRS and CDR2 is YFSETQ. The CDR3 runs to 14 residues. V was pared by 0 bases and J by 6 bases, with 11 bases between. Here the CDR3 DNA reads TGCGCCAGCAGCTTGGGAGGGAGCGGTGATACGCAGTATTTT. Its protein is CASSLGGSGDTQYF.

This clonotype was counted many times. The chain has TRBV7-2 and TRBJ2-1; weak D call: TRBD2 (5 bases). The V end lost 5 bases, the J end lost 0 bases, and 14 bases lay between the germline ends. Per the germline V gene, CDR1 is SGHTA and CDR2 is FQGNSA. CDR3 length: 16 residues. As DNA, the CDR3 is TGTGCCAGCAGCCCCCGGGAACGGAGCTCCTACAATGAGCAGTTCTTC. This sequence encodes CASSPRERSSYNEQFF.

The gene calls are TRBV6-2 or TRBV6-3 and TRBJ2-1, with D perhaps matching TRBD2 (5 bases). The CDR3 runs 10 residues. Between the trimmed V and J ends, which lost 6 bases and 13 bases, there was a span of 10 bases. Germline values: CDR1 MNHEY, CDR2 SVGEGT. CDR3 sequence reads: CASSNPGQFF. The CDR3 nucleotides read TGTGCCAGCAGCAATCCGGGACAGTTCTTC.

V usage is TRBV9 and J usage is TRBJ2-1, with D tentatively TRBD1 or TRBD2 (5 bases each). Per germline, CDR1 SGDLS and CDR2 YYNGEE. The CDR3 has 15 residues. The V gene lost 4 bases and the J gene lost 2 bases, with 13 bases spanning the gap. CDR3 sequence: CASSFDLGAYNEQFF. The CDR3 DNA is TGTGCCAGCAGCTTCGACTTGGGGGCCTACAATGAGCAGTTCTTC.

This clonotype was counted at least ten times. The genes are TRBV30 and TRBJ2-3; TRBD2 matches at 8 bases. The CDR3 covers 11 residues. Per germline, CDR1 GTSNPN and CDR2 SVGIG (reference sequence). V dropped 8 bases and J dropped 6; count of bases not matched to a gene: 4. CDR3 sequence (DNA): TGTGCCCGATTAGCGGGGGATACGCAGTATTTT. Translating it yields CARLAGDTQYF.

This clonotype was observed at least ten times. The chain links TRBV19 to TRBJ2-3; 10 bases match TRBD1. Germline loops: CDR1 LNHDA, CDR2 SQIVND (reference sequence). V was pared by 5 bases and J by 1 base, with 3 bases of the junction left unmatched. The CDR3 length is 15 residues. The CDR3 reads CASSRQGAGTDTQYF. The DNA for the CDR3 is TGTGCCAGTAGTCGACAGGGGGCTGGCACAGATACGCAGTATTTT.

The chain employs TRBV15 and TRBJ2-5; TRBD1 aligns across 8 bases. J was trimmed by 2 bases and V by 3 bases; bases with no gene match: 5. Germline-derived CDR1 and CDR2 are LNHNV and YYDKDF (reference sequence). The length of the CDR3 is 15 residues. CDR3 sequence (DNA): TGTGCCACCAGCAGCCTCTACAGGGGGCAAGAGACCCAGTACTTC. It encodes CATSSLYRGQETQYF.

This clonotype was seen ten or more times. The rearrangement uses TRBV2 and TRBJ2-7, with 8 bases fitting TRBD2. The CDR3 is 16 amino acids. Germline values: CDR1 SNHLY, CDR2 FYNNEI. The ends lost 1 base at V and 0 bases at J; junction bases unmatched: 5. The CDR3 DNA follows: TGTGCCAGCAGTGAAGAGGCTAGCGGGTTCTCCTACGAGCAGTACTTC. Protein sequence: CASSEEASGFSYEQYF. Full variable domain (rest looked up from reference TRBV2 and TRBJ2-7): EPEVTQTPSHQVTQMGQEVILRCVPISNHLYFYWYRQILGQKVEFLVSFYNNEISEKSEIFDDQFSVERPDGSNFTLKIRSTKLEDSAMYFCASSEEASGFSYEQYFGPGTRLTVT.

Relative to its sample, this clonotype is medium-sized. The rearrangement uses TRBV15 and TRBJ2-5, with a weak D call TRBD2 (5 bases). In germline, CDR1 is LNHNV, CDR2 YYDKDF (reference sequence). Trimming removed 6 bases at V and 5 bases at J, with 13 bases between. The CDR3 extends over 13 amino acids. The CDR3 DNA follows: TGTGCCACCAGTCCGGACTTAAGGGAGACCCAGTACTTC. Translating gives CATSPDLRETQYF.

This clonotype came up a few times. The chain couples TRBV7-9 to TRBJ2-5, with D tentatively TRBD2 (6 bases). Germline values: CDR1 SEHNR, CDR2 FQNEAQ (reference sequence). This CDR3 is built from 12 residues. V dropped 6 bases and J dropped 4 bases, with 9 bases sitting between them. The chain's CDR3 is CASRLAGETQYF. The DNA of the CDR3 is TGTGCCAGCAGACTAGCAGGAGAGACCCAGTACTTC. Full variable domain (outside the CDR3, taken from reference TRBV7-9 and TRBJ2-5): DTGVSQNPRHKITKRGQNVTFRCDPISEHNRLYWYRQTLGQGPEFLTYFQNEAQLEKSRLLSDRFSAERPKGSFSTLEIQRTEQGDSAMYLCASRLAGETQYFGPGTRLLVL.